This T cell receptor (beta chain) was sequenced for a study of T-cell memory formation after mild COVID-19. Looking at the study overall: Largely, the TCR clusters proved donor specific. Study-level findings and limits: Second-wave clones peaking on day 37 lacked confirmed SARS-CoV-2 specificity.

Comments on this clonotype: The antigen remains unidentified.

MiXCR, applied by TCRdb to the 5' RACE reads, yields one record per CDR3 protein. Of fewer than 200,000 distinct CDR3 sequences listed, approximately 17% are singletons. V lost 0 bases and J 0 bases, leaving 7 bases between the germline ends. Germline V lookup: CDR1 SGHRS, CDR2 YFSETQ. This CDR3 is 14 amino acids long. The sample taken for sequencing was PBMCs or a T cell subset sorted from them (not recorded which). The rearrangement uses TRBV5-1 and TRBJ2-7; no firm D call. The clonotype comes from a man younger than 30 who had mild COVID-19 (a few samples of this study predate the infection). Cell type and time point are not known. CDR3 DNA sequence: TGCGCCAGCAGCTTGGATTCCAGCTCCTACGAGCAGTACTTC. Translating it yields CASSLDSSSYEQYF.